The 3 T cell receptor beta chains presented below share a single source sample, sequenced in a study of control samples from healthy donors and cancer patients. Measured with immunoSEQ multiplex PCR; TCRdb has only the in-frame clones, and not every one. In the table there are fewer than 90,000 clones, about 90% of which are singletons. The sequenced material came from PBMCs. These receptors all stem from a woman aged 55-69 years with head and neck cancer.

As concerns this clone: The sample contains more than one DNA sequence encoding this CDR3. The rearrangement joins TRBV30 to TRBJ2-5, with a tentative D call TRBD2 (5 bases). Between the trimmed V and J ends, which lost 6 bases and 5 bases, there was a span of 10 bases. Looked up from germline, CDR1 is GTSNPN and CDR2 is SVGIG (reference sequence). The CDR3 sequence is 11 residues long. The CDR3: CACGRGETQYF. As DNA, the CDR3 is TGTGCCTGCGGGCGAGGGGAGACCCAGTACTTC.

The sample holds one count of this clone. The V gene is TRBV18, the J gene TRBJ2-3, with a tentative D call TRBD2 (5 bases). Trimming cost V 2 bases and J 0 bases, with 6 bases left between them. Germline CDR1 KGHSH, CDR2 LQKENI. This CDR3 is 14 amino acids long. CDR3 protein: CASSPSGSTDTQYF. CDR3 coding DNA: TGTGCCAGCTCACCAAGCGGTAGCACAGATACGCAGTATTTT.

The chain is built from TRBV6-5 and TRBJ1-4; a possible D gene is TRBD1 (5 bases). CDR3 length equals 15 residues. CDR1 is MNHEY, CDR2 SVGAGI, per germline. V lost 0 bases to trimming and J lost 6 bases, with 11 bases between them. In DNA, the CDR3 is TGTGCCAGCAGTTACTCGAGGGGAAGCGATGAAAAACTGTTTTTT. This codes for CASSYSRGSDEKLFF.